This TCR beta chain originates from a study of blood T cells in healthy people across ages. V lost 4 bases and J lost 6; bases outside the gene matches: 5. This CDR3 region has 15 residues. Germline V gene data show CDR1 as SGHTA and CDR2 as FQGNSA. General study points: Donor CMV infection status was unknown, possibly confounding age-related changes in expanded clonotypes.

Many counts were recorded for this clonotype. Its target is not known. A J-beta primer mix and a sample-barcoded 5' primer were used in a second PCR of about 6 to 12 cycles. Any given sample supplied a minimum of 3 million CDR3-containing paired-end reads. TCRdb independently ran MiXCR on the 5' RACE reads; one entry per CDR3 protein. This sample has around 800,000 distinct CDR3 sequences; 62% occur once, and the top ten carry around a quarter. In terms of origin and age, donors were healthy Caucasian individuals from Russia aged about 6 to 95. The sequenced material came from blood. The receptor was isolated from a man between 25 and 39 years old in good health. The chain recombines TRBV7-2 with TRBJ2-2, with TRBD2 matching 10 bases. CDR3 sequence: CASSSWTSGAGELFF. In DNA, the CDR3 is TGTGCCAGCAGCTCCTGGACTAGCGGTGCCGGGGAGCTGTTTTTT.